Listed below are T cell receptor beta chains from one sample, sequenced in a study of T cells in Graves' hyperthyroidism and ophthalmopathy. TCRdb re-derived calls from the multiplex PCR reads in MiXCR, one entry per CDR3 protein. The sample holds about 350,000 distinct CDR3 sequences; approximately 15% are singletons and the top ten take under 30%. The sequencing sample was made of blood. These receptor sequences come from a woman aged 25 to 45 with Graves' hyperthyroidism. The CDR3 runs from the conserved cysteine through the conserved F or W. Each record gives: V gene, J gene, D gene, clone size, CDR3 protein, CDR3 DNA. A D gene is named only where the DNA matches it firmly. The size of a clone is reported for some rows only, either as once, few or many, or as a class for expanded clones.

TRBV30	TRBJ1-5	-	-	CAWSWGGVVNQPQHF	TGTGCCTGGAGTTGGGGAGGAGTCGTCAATCAGCCCCAGCATTTT
TRBV6-2/TRBV6-3	TRBJ2-5	TRBD1	many	CASRLHPGQRVEETQYF	TGTGCCAGCAGACTTCATCCGGGACAGAGGGTCGAGGAGACCCAGTACTTC
TRBV6-1	TRBJ1-6	-	few	CASIRESSYNSPLHF	TGTGCCAGCATCCGGGAGAGCTCCTATAATTCACCCCTCCACTTT
TRBV18	TRBJ1-5	-	few	CASSLLQVNQPQHF	TGTGCCAGCTCCCTATTACAGGTTAATCAGCCCCAGCATTTT
TRBV20-1	TRBJ2-7	TRBD2	-	CSARNLAGLAVNYEQYF	TGCAGTGCCCGAAACCTTGCGGGACTAGCGGTTAACTACGAGCAGTACTTC
TRBV2	TRBJ1-3	TRBD1	many	CASRDRGSGNTIYF	TGTGCCAGCAGGGACAGGGGCTCTGGAAACACCATATATTTT
TRBV5-1	TRBJ2-7	-	many	CASSLLGPPYEQYF	TGCGCCAGCAGCTTGCTGGGCCCCCCCTACGAGCAGTACTTC
TRBV20-1	TRBJ2-1	TRBD1	-	CSANVRTGAFWEQFF	TGCAGTGCCAACGTCCGGACAGGGGCCTTTTGGGAGCAGTTCTTC
TRBV20-1	TRBJ2-2	TRBD2	few	CSATTIPGLANTGELFF	TGCAGTGCTACGACTATCCCGGGACTAGCGAACACCGGGGAGCTGTTTTTT
TRBV12-3/TRBV12-4	TRBJ1-6	TRBD1	few	CASTRTGRNSPLHF	TGTGCCAGCACCCGGACAGGGCGGAATTCACCCCTCCACTTT
TRBV3-1	TRBJ2-4	TRBD2	few	CASASSGKAKNIQYF	TGTGCCAGCGCGTCTAGCGGTAAAGCCAAAAACATTCAGTACTTC
TRBV29-1	TRBJ2-1	TRBD2	few	CSVTLAGGNEQFF	TGCAGCGTTACTCTAGCGGGAGGGAATGAGCAGTTCTTC
TRBV7-9	TRBJ1-1	-	-	CASSFFGSNTEAFF	TGTGCCAGCAGCTTTTTTGGATCGAACACTGAAGCTTTCTTT
TRBV5-1	TRBJ2-1	TRBD1	many	CASSVTGTGLTEQFF	TGCGCCAGCAGCGTGACCGGGACAGGGTTGACTGAGCAGTTCTTC
TRBV12-3/TRBV12-4	TRBJ1-5	-	many	CASSEGNSNQPQHF	TGTGCCAGCAGTGAGGGGAATAGCAATCAGCCCCAGCATTTT
TRBV30	TRBJ2-1	-	many	CAWEVIVSGPYNEQFF	TGTGCCTGGGAGGTTATTGTTTCGGGGCCTTACAATGAGCAGTTCTTC
TRBV20-1	TRBJ1-1	-	many	CSARDPLGRTDTEAFF	TGCAGTGCTAGAGATCCCTTGGGGAGAACGGACACTGAAGCTTTCTTT
TRBV29-1	TRBJ2-3	-	many	CSAPGSSTDTQYF	TGCAGCGCGCCAGGCTCTAGCACAGATACGCAGTATTTT
TRBV5-5	TRBJ2-7	-	-	CASSKRAVGSYEQYF	TGTGCCAGCAGCAAACGAGCGGTTGGCTCCTACGAGCAGTACTTC
TRBV28	TRBJ2-1	-	many	CASSLDRWDNEQFF	TGTGCCAGCAGTTTAGATAGGTGGGACAATGAGCAGTTCTTC
TRBV20-1	TRBJ2-7	TRBD2	-	CSATPGHSGLADQLEQYF	TGCAGTGCTACCCCCGGCCACTCTGGACTAGCCGATCAGCTGGAGCAGTACTTC
TRBV2	TRBJ2-7	-	many	CASSEAFLEQYF	TGTGCCAGCAGTGAGGCCTTTTTAGAGCAGTACTTC
TRBV19	TRBJ1-5	-	-	CASSMKGWQPQHF	TGTGCCAGTAGTATGAAGGGGTGGCAGCCCCAGCATTTT
TRBV5-4	TRBJ2-5	TRBD1	-	CASSNDPTGAGETQYF	TGTGCCAGCAGCAACGACCCGACAGGGGCGGGAGAGACCCAGTACTTC
TRBV27	TRBJ2-6	TRBD2	-	CASSPGMREGISGANVLTF	TGTGCCAGCAGTCCCGGCATGAGGGAGGGCATCTCTGGGGCCAACGTCCTGACTTTC
TRBV6-2/TRBV6-3	TRBJ1-2	-	few	CASVSSGYGYTF	TGTGCCAGCGTATCTTCGGGCTATGGCTACACCTTC
TRBV6-2/TRBV6-3	TRBJ2-5	TRBD2	many	CASTPGLAGVETQYF	TGTGCCAGCACCCCCGGACTAGCGGGAGTAGAGACCCAGTACTTC
TRBV28	TRBJ2-7	TRBD2	many	CASSPGLAGGHEQYF	TGTGCCAGCAGTCCGGGACTAGCGGGAGGTCACGAGCAGTACTTC
TRBV12-3/TRBV12-4	TRBJ2-1	TRBD1	many	CASSPGTGGYYEQFF	TGTGCCAGCAGTCCAGGGACAGGGGGTTACTATGAGCAGTTCTTC
TRBV10-3	TRBJ2-2	-	-	CAISEAGWNTGELFF	TGTGCCATCAGTGAGGCGGGCTGGAACACCGGGGAGCTGTTTTTT
TRBV6-6	TRBJ1-5	-	many	CASSYSSGGNQPQHF	TGTGCCAGCAGTTACTCGTCAGGGGGCAATCAGCCCCAGCATTTT
TRBV9	TRBJ2-1	-	few	CASSAHEGGPYNEQFF	TGTGCCAGCAGCGCGCATGAGGGGGGTCCCTACAATGAGCAGTTCTTC
TRBV11-2	TRBJ2-4	-	many	CASSRDGGGVQYF	TGTGCCAGCAGCCGGGACGGTGGAGGCGTTCAGTACTTC
TRBV20-1	TRBJ2-3	-	many	CSGRAQGTTDTQYF	TGCAGTGGTCGCGCCCAGGGGACGACAGATACGCAGTATTTT
TRBV28	TRBJ2-5	-	many	CASSLQSPGGETQYF	TGTGCCAGCAGTTTACAAAGTCCGGGCGGTGAGACCCAGTACTTC
TRBV28	TRBJ2-7	-	-	CASSFGDGTYEQYF	TGTGCCAGCAGTTTTGGAGACGGCACCTACGAGCAGTACTTC
TRBV19	TRBJ2-1	TRBD2	-	CASSITGGGGQRNEQFF	TGTGCCAGTAGTATTACGGGGGGGGGGGGGCAAAGGAATGAGCAGTTCTTC
TRBV20-1	TRBJ1-4	TRBD1	-	CSALNSGTGPNEKLFF	TGCAGTGCTTTAAACTCCGGGACAGGGCCTAATGAAAAACTGTTTTTT
TRBV20-1	TRBJ1-3	-	-	CSASPGSVGNTIYF	TGCAGTGCTAGCCCGGGGTCCGTCGGGAACACCATATATTTT
TRBV10-1	TRBJ2-2	TRBD2	-	CASSNIAGKNTGELFF	TGCGCCAGCAGTAATATAGCGGGCAAGAACACCGGGGAGCTGTTTTTT
TRBV2	TRBJ1-5	TRBD1	many	CASSEAIYGTVFNQPQHF	TGTGCCAGCAGTGAAGCGATTTACGGGACAGTTTTTAATCAGCCCCAGCATTTT
TRBV19	TRBJ2-1	-	-	CASSMVGFPYNEQFF	TGTGCCAGTAGTATGGTCGGATTCCCCTACAATGAGCAGTTCTTC
TRBV7-3	TRBJ2-6	-	-	CASSSRSSGANVLTF	TGTGCCAGCAGCTCCCGGAGTTCTGGGGCCAACGTCCTGACTTTC
TRBV12-3/TRBV12-4	TRBJ2-5	TRBD1	many	CASSLGYGTGGQETQYF	TGTGCCAGCAGTTTAGGCTACGGGACAGGGGGACAAGAGACCCAGTACTTC
TRBV5-6	TRBJ2-5	TRBD2	few	CASSWNLGGNQETQYF	TGTGCCAGCAGCTGGAATCTCGGGGGGAACCAAGAGACCCAGTACTTC
TRBV11-2	TRBJ2-7	TRBD2	many	CASSLGKLARYEQYF	TGTGCCAGCAGCTTAGGGAAACTAGCGAGGTACGAGCAGTACTTC
TRBV30	TRBJ2-5	-	many	CAWGGRTQYF	TGTGCCTGGGGAGGCCGGACCCAGTACTTC
TRBV14	TRBJ2-3	TRBD2	-	CASSQDSGRLVEYF	TGTGCCAGCAGCCAAGATAGCGGGAGACTAGTTGAGTATTTT
TRBV2	TRBJ1-1	TRBD1	many	CATRQGAEAFF	TGTGCCACCAGACAGGGGGCTGAAGCTTTCTTT
TRBV9	TRBJ2-1	TRBD2	few	CASSSGAGGYNEQFF	TGTGCCAGCAGCTCTGGGGCGGGAGGTTACAATGAGCAGTTCTTC
TRBV18	TRBJ2-3	-	few	CASSPPGSGGTDTQYF	TGTGCCAGCTCACCACCGGGTAGCGGCGGCACAGATACGCAGTATTTT
TRBV5-1	TRBJ2-1	TRBD2	many	CTSSSGSGNEQFF	TGCACCAGCTCTAGCGGGAGCGGCAATGAGCAGTTCTTC
TRBV7-2	TRBJ2-1	-	many	CASSPWTQYNEQFF	TGTGCCAGCAGCCCCTGGACCCAATACAATGAGCAGTTCTTC
TRBV7-2	TRBJ1-6	TRBD1	few	CASSLDPGGGSPLHF	TGTGCCAGCAGCTTAGATCCAGGGGGAGGTTCACCCCTCCACTTT
TRBV28	TRBJ1-4	-	many	CASSFRATNEKLFF	TGTGCCAGCAGTTTTCGTGCAACTAATGAAAAACTGTTTTTT
TRBV6-5	TRBJ2-2	-	-	CASSYSNTRIPGELFF	TGTGCCAGCAGTTACTCGAACACTAGGATCCCCGGGGAGCTGTTTTTT
TRBV4-3	TRBJ2-7	TRBD1	few	CASSRMRQGGAEQYF	TGCGCCAGCAGCCGAATGCGACAGGGTGGAGCTGAGCAGTACTTC
TRBV4-1	TRBJ2-7	TRBD1	-	CASSGRTGAYEQYF	TGCGCCAGCAGCGGCCGGACAGGGGCTTACGAGCAGTACTTC
TRBV12-3/TRBV12-4	TRBJ1-1	TRBD1	many	CASRFTGGTEAFF	TGTGCCAGCAGGTTCACAGGGGGCACTGAAGCTTTCTTT